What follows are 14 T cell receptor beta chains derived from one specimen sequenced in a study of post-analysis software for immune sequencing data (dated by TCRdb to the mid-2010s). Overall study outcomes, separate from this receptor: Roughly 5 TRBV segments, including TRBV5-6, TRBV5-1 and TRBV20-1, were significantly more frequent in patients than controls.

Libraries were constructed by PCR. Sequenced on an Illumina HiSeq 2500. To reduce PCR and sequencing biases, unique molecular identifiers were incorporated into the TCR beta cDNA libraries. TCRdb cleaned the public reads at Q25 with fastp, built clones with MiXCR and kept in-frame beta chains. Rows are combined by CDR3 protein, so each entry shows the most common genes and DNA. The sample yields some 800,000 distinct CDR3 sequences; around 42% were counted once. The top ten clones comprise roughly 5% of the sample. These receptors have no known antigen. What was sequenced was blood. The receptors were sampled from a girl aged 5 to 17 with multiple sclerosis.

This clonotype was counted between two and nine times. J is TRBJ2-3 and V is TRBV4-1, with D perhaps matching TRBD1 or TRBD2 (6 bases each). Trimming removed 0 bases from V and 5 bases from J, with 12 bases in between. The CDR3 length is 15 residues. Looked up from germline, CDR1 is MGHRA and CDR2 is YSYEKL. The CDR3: CASSQDRGAGDTQYF. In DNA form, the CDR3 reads TGCGCCAGCAGCCAAGATAGGGGGGCCGGAGATACGCAGTATTTT.

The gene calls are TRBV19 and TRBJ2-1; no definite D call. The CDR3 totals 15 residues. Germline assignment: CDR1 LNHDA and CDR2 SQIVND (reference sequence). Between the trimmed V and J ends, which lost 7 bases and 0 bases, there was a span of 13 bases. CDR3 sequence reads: CASKNGRSSYNEQFF. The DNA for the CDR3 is TGTGCCAGTAAGAACGGCAGGAGCTCCTACAATGAGCAGTTCTTC.

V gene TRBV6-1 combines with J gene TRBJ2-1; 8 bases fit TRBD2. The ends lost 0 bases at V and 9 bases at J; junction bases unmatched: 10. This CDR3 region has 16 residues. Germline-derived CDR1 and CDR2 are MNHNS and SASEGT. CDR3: CASSEALGLDGGEQFF. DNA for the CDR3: TGTGCCAGCAGTGAAGCATTGGGACTAGACGGGGGTGAGCAGTTCTTC.

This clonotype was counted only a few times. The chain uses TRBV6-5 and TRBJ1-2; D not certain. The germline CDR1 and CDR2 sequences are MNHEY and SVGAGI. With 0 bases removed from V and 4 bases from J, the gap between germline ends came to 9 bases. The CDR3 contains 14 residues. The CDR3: CASSYSSGSYGYTF. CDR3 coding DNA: TGTGCCAGCAGTTACTCGAGTGGTAGCTATGGCTACACCTTC.

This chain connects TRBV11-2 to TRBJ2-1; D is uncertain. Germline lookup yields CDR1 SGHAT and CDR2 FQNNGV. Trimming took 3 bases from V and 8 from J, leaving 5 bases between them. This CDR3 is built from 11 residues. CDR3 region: CASSFYDEQFF. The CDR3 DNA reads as TGTGCCAGCAGCTTTTATGATGAGCAGTTCTTC.

CDR3 nucleotides: TGCAGTGCTAGAGATGGGATTGTGGGACATACTGAGCAGTTCTTC. This translates into CSARDGIVGHTEQFF. This chain uses TRBV20-1 with TRBJ2-1; D possibly corresponds to TRBD1 (6 bases). Trimming shortened V by 0 bases and J by 9 bases, and 18 bases separated the two germline ends. From germline, CDR1 is DFQATT and CDR2 SNEGSKA (reference sequence). This CDR3 has 15 amino acids.

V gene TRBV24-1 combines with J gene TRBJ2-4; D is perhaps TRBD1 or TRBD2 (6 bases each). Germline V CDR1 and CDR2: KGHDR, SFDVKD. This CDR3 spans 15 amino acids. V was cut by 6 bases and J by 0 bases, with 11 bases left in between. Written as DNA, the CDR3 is TGTGCCACCAGTCGGGGGCTACTAGCCAAAAACATTCAGTACTTC. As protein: CATSRGLLAKNIQYF.

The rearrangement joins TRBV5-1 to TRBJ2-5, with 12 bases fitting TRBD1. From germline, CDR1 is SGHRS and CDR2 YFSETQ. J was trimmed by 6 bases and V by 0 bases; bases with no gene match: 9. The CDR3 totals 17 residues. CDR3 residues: CASSLAGTGGPYKTQYF. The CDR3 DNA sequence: TGCGCCAGCAGCTTGGCGGGGACAGGGGGCCCGTACAAGACCCAGTACTTC. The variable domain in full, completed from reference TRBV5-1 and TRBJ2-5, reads KAGVTQTPRYLIKTRGQQVTLSCSPISGHRSVSWYQQTPGQGLQFLFEYFSETQRNKGNFPGRFSGRQFSNSRSEMNVSTLELGDSALYLCASSLAGTGGPYKTQYFGPGTRLLVL.

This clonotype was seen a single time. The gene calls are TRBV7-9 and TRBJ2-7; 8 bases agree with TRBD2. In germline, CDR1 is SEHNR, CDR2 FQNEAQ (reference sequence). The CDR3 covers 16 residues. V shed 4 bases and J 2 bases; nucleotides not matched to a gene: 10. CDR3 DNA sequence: TGTGCCAGCAGCTCCGTCGGGAGGGGGGGAACCTACGAGCAGTACTTC. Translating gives CASSSVGRGGTYEQYF. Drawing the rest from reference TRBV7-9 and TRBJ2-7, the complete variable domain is DTGVSQNPRHKITKRGQNVTFRCDPISEHNRLYWYRQTLGQGPEFLTYFQNEAQLEKSRLLSDRFSAERPKGSFSTLEIQRTEQGDSAMYLCASSSVGRGGTYEQYFGPGTRLTVT.

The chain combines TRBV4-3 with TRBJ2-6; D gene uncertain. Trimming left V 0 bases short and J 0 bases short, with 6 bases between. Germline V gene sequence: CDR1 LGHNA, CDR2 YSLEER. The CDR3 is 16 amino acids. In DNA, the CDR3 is TGCGCCAGCAGCCAAGATCTGGGCTCTGGGGCCAACGTCCTGACTTTC. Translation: CASSQDLGSGANVLTF.

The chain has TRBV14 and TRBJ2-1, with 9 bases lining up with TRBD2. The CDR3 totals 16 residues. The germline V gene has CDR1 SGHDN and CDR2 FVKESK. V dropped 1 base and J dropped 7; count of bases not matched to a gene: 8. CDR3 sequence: CASSQVGSGRINEQFF. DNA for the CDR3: TGTGCCAGCAGCCAAGTGGGTAGCGGGAGAATAAATGAGCAGTTCTTC.

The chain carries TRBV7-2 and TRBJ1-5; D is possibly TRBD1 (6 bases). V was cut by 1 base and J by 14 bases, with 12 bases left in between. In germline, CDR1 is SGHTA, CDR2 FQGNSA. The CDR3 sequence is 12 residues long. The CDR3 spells CASSLVSGAKHF. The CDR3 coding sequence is TGTGCCAGCAGCTTAGTTTCAGGGGCTAAGCATTTT.

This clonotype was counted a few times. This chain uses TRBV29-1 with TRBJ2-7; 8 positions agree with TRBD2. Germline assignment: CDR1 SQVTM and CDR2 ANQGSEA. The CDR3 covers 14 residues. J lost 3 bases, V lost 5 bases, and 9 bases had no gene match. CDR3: CSVIPGLEDYEQYF. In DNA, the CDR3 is TGCAGCGTTATACCGGGACTAGAAGACTACGAGCAGTACTTC.

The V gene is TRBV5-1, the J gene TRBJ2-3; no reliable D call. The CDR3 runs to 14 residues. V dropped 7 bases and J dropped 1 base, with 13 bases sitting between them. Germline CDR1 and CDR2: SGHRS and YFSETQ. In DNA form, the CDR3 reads TGCGCCAGCTCCCCCTGGGTCCGCACAGATACGCAGTATTTT. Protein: CASSPWVRTDTQYF.